This T cell receptor beta chain was documented in a study of cytomegalovirus exposure and HLA in healthy donors. The method was immunoSEQ multiplex PCR; TCRdb's version includes in-frame clones alone and lacks a portion of them. The repertoire consists of approximately 120,000 clones, with about 94% occurring once and the leading ten covering 1% to 1.5%. Of note for this clone: The antigen remains undetermined.

Trimming left V 0 bases short and J 7 bases short, with 14 bases between. Germline V lookup: CDR1 SGHRS, CDR2 YFSETQ. This CDR3 spans 15 amino acids. It was the approximately 110-subject validation cohort, separate from the 666-subject first cohort, to which the donors belonged. Study-wide findings and caveats: In vitro checks showed that a few CMV-associated chains really do target CMV antigens. The study designated 150 or so TCR beta chains cytomegalovirus-associated. Per published reports, the classifier diagnosed cytomegalovirus status with high specificity and sensitivity.

The sequence was obtained from a woman aged 18-29 years in good health and CMV-seronegative. Material for sequencing was PBMCs. The J gene is TRBJ2-1, the V gene TRBV5-1, with a tentative D call TRBD1 (6 bases). DNA of the CDR3: TGCGCCAGCAGCTTGGAGGCCAGGGGTTTTAATGAGCAGTTCTTC. Encoded protein: CASSLEARGFNEQFF.